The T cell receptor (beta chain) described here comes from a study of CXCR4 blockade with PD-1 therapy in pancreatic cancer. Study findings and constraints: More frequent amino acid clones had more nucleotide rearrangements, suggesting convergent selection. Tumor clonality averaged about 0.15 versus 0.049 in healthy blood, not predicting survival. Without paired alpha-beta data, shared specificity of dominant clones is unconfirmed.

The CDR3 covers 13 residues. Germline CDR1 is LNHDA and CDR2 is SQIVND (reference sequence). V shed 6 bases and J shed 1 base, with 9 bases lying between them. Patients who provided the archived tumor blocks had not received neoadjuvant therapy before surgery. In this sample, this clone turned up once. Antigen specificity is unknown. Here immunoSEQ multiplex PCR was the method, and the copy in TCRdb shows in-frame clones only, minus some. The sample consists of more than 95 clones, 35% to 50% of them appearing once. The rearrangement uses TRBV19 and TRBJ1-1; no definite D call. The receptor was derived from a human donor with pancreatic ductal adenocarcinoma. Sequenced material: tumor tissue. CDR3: CASSRKKNTEAFF. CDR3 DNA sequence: TGTGCCAGTAGCCGTAAGAAGAACACTGAAGCTTTCTTT.